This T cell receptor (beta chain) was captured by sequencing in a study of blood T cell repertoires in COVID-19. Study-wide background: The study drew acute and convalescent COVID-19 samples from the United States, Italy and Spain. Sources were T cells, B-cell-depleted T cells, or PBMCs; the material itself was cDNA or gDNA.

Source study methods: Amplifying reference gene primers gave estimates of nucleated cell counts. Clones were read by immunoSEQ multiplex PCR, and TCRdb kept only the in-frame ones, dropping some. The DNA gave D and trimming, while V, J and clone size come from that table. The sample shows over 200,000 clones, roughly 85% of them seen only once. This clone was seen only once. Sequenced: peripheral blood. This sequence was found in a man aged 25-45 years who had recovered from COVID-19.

The DNA of the CDR3 is TGTGCCATCAGTGCGTTCGGGAGCTCCTACGAGCAGTACTTC. Translating gives CAISAFGSSYEQYF. This chain joins TRBV10-3 and TRBJ2-7, with D possibly TRBD2 on 6 matching bases. Trimming pared 4 bases from V and 0 bases from J, leaving 10 bases between. CDR1 and CDR2 from the germline V gene are ENHRY and SYGVKD. The CDR3 spans 14 residues.